These 28 T cell receptor beta chains share one sample of origin, sequenced in a study of early T cells in non-severe SARS-CoV-2 infection. TCRdb re-derived calls from the 5' RACE reads in MiXCR, one entry per CDR3 protein. The sample yields about 60,000 distinct CDR3 sequences, roughly 12% seen once. Material: whole blood, obtained at baseline. These receptors originate from an adult who was a healthcare worker with PCR-confirmed SARS-CoV-2 infection or an uninfected control (not recorded which).

In its sample, this clonotype was seen once. The chain is built from TRBV6-5 and TRBJ2-7; D may be TRBD1 (5 bases). The germline gives CDR1 MNHEY, CDR2 SVGAGI. The CDR3 totals 14 residues. V lost 2 bases and J 0 bases, leaving 8 bases between the germline ends. The CDR3 sequence is CASSYRGLSYEQYF. CDR3 nucleotide sequence: TGTGCCAGCAGTTACAGGGGTCTCTCCTACGAGCAGTACTTC.

This clonotype was detected only a few times. The chain joins TRBV7-8 to TRBJ1-3; 7 bases agree with TRBD1. With 5 bases clipped from V and 1 base from J, the junction kept 5 bases outside the gene matches. The germline gives CDR1 SGHVS, CDR2 FQNEAQ. This CDR3 is 15 amino acids long. CDR3 sequence reads: CASSARTGSGNTIYF. The CDR3 nucleotides are TGTGCCAGCAGCGCCAGGACAGGTTCTGGAAACACCATATATTTT. Variable domain in full (rest from reference TRBV7-8 and TRBJ1-3): GAGVSQSPRYKVAKRGQDVALRCDPISGHVSLFWYQQALGQGPEFLTYFQNEAQLDKSGLPSDRFFAERPEGSVSTLKIQRTQQEDSAVYLCASSARTGSGNTIYFGEGSWLTVV.

This clonotype was counted between two and nine times. The chain has TRBV11-2 and TRBJ1-1; D remains ambiguous. The V end lost 0 bases, the J end lost 0 bases, and 14 bases lay between the germline ends. This CDR3 spans 17 amino acids. The germline gives CDR1 SGHAT, CDR2 FQNNGV. The CDR3 loop is CASSLDLEREVNTEAFF. The CDR3 DNA reads TGTGCCAGCAGCTTAGATCTGGAGAGGGAGGTGAACACTGAAGCTTTCTTT.

This chain's CDR3 is CASSLYWNNGGNTGELFF. The CDR3 DNA reads as TGTGCCAGCAGTTTATATTGGAATAACGGGGGTAACACCGGGGAGCTGTTTTTT. The chain uses TRBV12-3 or TRBV12-4 and TRBJ2-2; the D gene is possibly TRBD2 (6 bases). The CDR3 totals 18 residues. Trimming left V 2 bases short and J 2 bases short, with 18 bases between.

The chain uses TRBV5-1 and TRBJ1-6; D remains unclear. Trimming shortened V by 4 bases and J by 5 bases, and 10 bases separated the two germline ends. The germline CDR1 and CDR2 sequences are SGHRS and YFSETQ. The CDR3 sequence is 14 residues long. CDR3: CASSRSVDNSPLHF. DNA for the CDR3: TGCGCCAGCAGCAGATCAGTGGATAATTCACCCCTCCACTTT. Full variable domain (missing parts from reference TRBV5-1 and TRBJ1-6): KAGVTQTPRYLIKTRGQQVTLSCSPISGHRSVSWYQQTPGQGLQFLFEYFSETQRNKGNFPGRFSGRQFSNSRSEMNVSTLELGDSALYLCASSRSVDNSPLHFGNGTRLTVT.

The chain carries TRBV18 and TRBJ1-1; D unclear. The germline V gene encodes CDR1 KGHSH and CDR2 LQKENI. The germline V and J ends were trimmed by 5 bases and 1 base, with 11 bases remaining between them. The CDR3 length is 14 residues. The DNA of the CDR3 is TGTGCCAGCTCAGAAACGGACCGGAACACTGAAGCTTTCTTT. Translating gives CASSETDRNTEAFF.

This clonotype was picked up a small number of times. This sequence joins TRBV4-3 and TRBJ1-1; TRBD1 is a possible D gene (5 bases). The CDR3 has 17 amino acids. V lost 0 bases to trimming and J lost 7 bases, with 21 bases between them. Germline V gene lookup returns CDR1 LGHNA and CDR2 YSLEER. CDR3 amino acids: CASSQETDLTENVEAFF. The DNA of the CDR3 is TGCGCCAGCAGCCAAGAGACAGACCTGACAGAGAACGTTGAAGCTTTCTTT.

This clonotype was counted ten times or more. This chain connects TRBV30 to TRBJ1-1, with a weak D call TRBD1 (6 bases). The CDR3 covers 14 residues. Germline V CDR1 and CDR2: GTSNPN, SVGIG (reference sequence). With 2 bases removed from V and 4 bases from J, the gap between germline ends came to 14 bases. The CDR3 sequence is CAWSLTGMGTEAFF. CDR3 sequence (DNA): TGTGCCTGGAGTCTAACAGGGATGGGCACTGAAGCTTTCTTT.

This clonotype was counted between two and nine times. The J gene is TRBJ2-2, the V gene TRBV7-3, with D tentatively TRBD2 (6 bases). Trimming removed 2 bases from V and 5 bases from J, with 24 bases in between. The CDR3 has 19 residues. Germline lookup yields CDR1 SGHTA and CDR2 FQGTGA. The DNA for the CDR3 is TGTGCCAGCAGCTTAGATATCTGGCAGGGAGGTTACGGTACCGGGGAGCTGTTTTTT. The encoded protein is CASSLDIWQGGYGTGELFF.

This chain connects TRBV7-6 to TRBJ1-1; unclear D gene. The V gene lost 0 bases and the J gene lost 1 base, with 6 bases spanning the gap. The length of the CDR3 is 14 residues. Germline lookup yields CDR1 SGHVS and CDR2 FNYEAQ. CDR3 protein: CASSLAGSNTEAFF. CDR3 nucleotide sequence: TGTGCCAGCAGCTTAGCTGGATCGAACACTGAAGCTTTCTTT. The variable domain in full, with the rest retrieved from reference TRBV7-6 and TRBJ1-1, is GAGVSQSPRYKVTKRGQDVALRCDPISGHVSLYWYRQALGQGPEFLTYFNYEAQQDKSGLPNDRFSAERPEGSISTLTIQRTEQRDSAMYRCASSLAGSNTEAFFGQGTRLTVV.

This clonotype was seen a few times. The gene calls are TRBV5-5 and TRBJ2-5; TRBD1 aligns across 10 bases. Germline CDR1 and CDR2: SGHKS and YYEKEE (reference sequence). V was pared by 5 bases and J by 3 bases, with 1 base of the junction left unmatched. The CDR3 is 13 amino acids. DNA of the CDR3: TGTGCCAGCAGGGGGACAGGGGAAGAGACCCAGTACTTC. Residues: CASRGTGEETQYF.

This chain uses TRBV12-3 or TRBV12-4 with TRBJ2-4; no clear D. V lost 6 bases, J lost 9 bases, and 12 bases lay in between. The CDR3 consists of 12 residues. As DNA, the CDR3 is TGTGCCAGCAGGAGGAGTGAAGGCATTCAGTACTTC. Translated: CASRRSEGIQYF.

This clonotype was seen a few times. CDR3 DNA sequence: TGCAGTGCTAGAGATTGGGAAGGGGTACATCGGGATACGCAGTATTTT. Protein product: CSARDWEGVHRDTQYF. V is TRBV20-1 and J is TRBJ2-3; possibly TRBD1 for D (5 bases). Per germline, CDR1 DFQATT and CDR2 SNEGSKA (reference sequence). The CDR3 has 16 residues. Trimming took 0 bases from V and 6 from J, leaving 19 bases between them.

In its sample, this clonotype was seen a few times. The chain is built from TRBV12-3 or TRBV12-4 and TRBJ2-2, with D perhaps matching TRBD1 or TRBD2 (6 bases each). V gave up 6 bases and J gave up 5 bases, with 16 bases separating them. The CDR3 is made up of 15 amino acids. Written as DNA, the CDR3 is TGTGCCAGCAGCCCCGGGGGACAACTTACCGGGGAGCTGTTTTTT. It is translated as CASSPGGQLTGELFF.

In this sample, this clonotype turned up many times. This chain connects TRBV2 to TRBJ2-3; 13 positions agree with TRBD2. This CDR3 has 15 amino acids. The junction had 5 bases not matched to a gene; V was cut back by 5 bases and J by 6 bases. In germline, CDR1 is SNHLY, CDR2 FYNNEI. CDR3 nucleotide sequence: TGTGCCAGCAGTCGGGGACTAGCGGGACTCGATACGCAGTATTTT. It is translated as CASSRGLAGLDTQYF.

This clonotype was observed once. The chain joins TRBV2 to TRBJ1-1, with D tentatively TRBD1 (5 bases). Between the trimmed V and J ends, which lost 9 bases and 4 bases, there was a span of 12 bases. Germline CDR1 SNHLY, CDR2 FYNNEI. The CDR3 runs 12 residues. The CDR3 loop is CARRQPGTEAFF. The CDR3 DNA reads as TGTGCCAGACGACAGCCGGGCACTGAAGCTTTCTTT.

This clonotype appeared a few times. The chain couples TRBV2 to TRBJ2-7, with 7 bases aligning to TRBD1. From germline, CDR1 is SNHLY and CDR2 FYNNEI. V dropped 7 bases and J dropped 0; count of bases not matched to a gene: 3. The CDR3 is 13 residues long. The CDR3, as DNA: TGTGCCAGCAAGGACAGGAGCTCCTACGAGCAGTACTTC. Residues: CASKDRSSYEQYF.

The table lists this clonotype with a few counts. This chain connects TRBV21-1 to TRBJ1-4. TRBV21-1 is a pseudogene. The CDR3 extends over 15 amino acids. In DNA, the CDR3 is TGTGCCAGCAGCACGAGCAGGGAGGAGGGTGAAAAACTGTTTTTT. This sequence encodes CASSTSREEGEKLFF.

This clonotype was observed a handful of times. The chain links TRBV29-1 to TRBJ1-3, with D hard to call. V was cut by 1 base and J by 0 bases, with 4 bases left in between. Germline lookup yields CDR1 SQVTM and CDR2 ANQGSEA. The CDR3 is 13 amino acids. This chain's CDR3 is CSVEGSSGNTIYF. The CDR3 DNA reads as TGCAGCGTTGAAGGGAGCTCTGGAAACACCATATATTTT.

This clonotype was seen more than once but under ten times. The chain carries TRBV19 and TRBJ2-7; 8 nucleotides match TRBD1. This CDR3 has 14 residues. Germline V gene sequence: CDR1 LNHDA, CDR2 SQIVND (reference sequence). V was clipped by 8 bases and J by 4 bases; unmatched bases: 10. The CDR3 loop reads CASRRGQGAYEQYF. CDR3 bases: TGTGCCAGTCGCAGAGGACAGGGTGCGTACGAGCAGTACTTC.

This clonotype was counted ten times or more. The chain couples TRBV2 to TRBJ2-1; 9 bases fit TRBD1. The CDR3 sequence is 14 residues long. Germline V CDR1 and CDR2: SNHLY, FYNNEI. Trimming cost V 9 bases and J 3 bases; bases outside gene matches: 6. The CDR3 sequence: CARNRDRDYNEQFF. Here the CDR3 DNA reads TGTGCCAGGAACCGGGACAGGGACTACAATGAGCAGTTCTTC.

V and J are TRBV7-2 and TRBJ2-1, with 15 nucleotides matching TRBD2. With 2 bases clipped from V and 7 bases from J, the junction kept 6 bases outside the gene matches. Germline-derived CDR1 and CDR2 are SGHTA and FQGNSA. The CDR3 spans 17 residues. The CDR3 DNA follows: TGTGCCAGCAGCTTATCCTGGACTAGCGGGGGGGGAAATGAGCAGTTCTTC. This gives the protein CASSLSWTSGGGNEQFF.

J is TRBJ2-7 and V is TRBV7-6; TRBD2 agrees at 12 bases. Per the germline V gene, CDR1 is SGHVS and CDR2 is FNYEAQ. The CDR3 totals 14 residues. V lost 5 bases and J lost 6; bases outside the gene matches: 5. The CDR3 nucleotides read TGTGCCAGCAGCCCGCTAGCGGGGGGGCCCGAGCAGTACTTC. Protein product: CASSPLAGGPEQYF. Combining the CDR3 with reference TRBV7-6 and TRBJ2-7 gives the whole variable domain GAGVSQSPRYKVTKRGQDVALRCDPISGHVSLYWYRQALGQGPEFLTYFNYEAQQDKSGLPNDRFSAERPEGSISTLTIQRTEQRDSAMYRCASSPLAGGPEQYFGPGTRLTVT.

As for this clonotype: An end of the junction does not agree with germline; a read error may underlie this. The chain joins TRBV7-7 to TRBJ2-2; D may be TRBD2 (5 bases). The CDR3 loop spans 15 amino acids. The germline gives CDR1 SSHAT, CDR2 FNYEAQ (reference sequence). CDR3: CASSRSRASTGELFF. For the CDR3, the DNA is TGTGCTAGCAGCCGAAGCCGGGCTAGCACTGGGGAGCTGTTTTTT.

This clonotype was detected only a few times. The rearrangement uses TRBV12-3 or TRBV12-4 and TRBJ1-3; weak D call: TRBD1 (6 bases). V lost 6 bases and J 7 bases, leaving 16 bases between the germline ends. The CDR3 has 14 amino acids. CDR3 nucleotide sequence: TGTGCCAGCAGGGACGGACAGTTGGGGAACACCATATATTTT. As protein: CASRDGQLGNTIYF.

This clonotype was counted many times. The chain couples TRBV20-1 to TRBJ2-3; D is perhaps TRBD2 (6 bases). This CDR3 contains 14 residues. CDR1 DFQATT and CDR2 SNEGSKA come from the germline V gene (reference sequence). V lost 7 bases to trimming and J lost 6 bases, with 20 bases between them. The CDR3 sequence: CSVPRGPRVDTQYF. Written as DNA, the CDR3 is TGCAGTGTGCCGCGGGGCCCCCGGGTTGATACGCAGTATTTT.

This clonotype was seen ten or more times. V and J are TRBV12-3 or TRBV12-4 and TRBJ1-4; no definite D call. This CDR3 contains 14 residues. V was pared by 2 bases and J by 4 bases, with 8 bases between. The DNA of the CDR3 is TGTGCCAGCAGTTTATCCGGCATTAATGAAAAACTGTTTTTT. It specifies CASSLSGINEKLFF.

The chain uses TRBV20-1 and TRBJ2-5; possible D gene TRBD2, 6 bases. CDR1 is DFQATT, CDR2 SNEGSKA, per germline (reference sequence). The CDR3 consists of 14 residues. Trimming cost V 3 bases and J 0 bases, with 11 bases left between them. In DNA, the CDR3 is TGCAGTGCTAGGGGCGGGACCGACCAAGAGACCCAGTACTTC. Translated: CSARGGTDQETQYF.